What follows are 20 T cell receptor beta chains derived from one specimen sequenced in a study of blood T cell repertoires in COVID-19. Only in-frame clones appear in the TCRdb table, and some are missing; sequencing was by immunoSEQ multiplex PCR. The sample gives roughly 58,000 clones, about 66% of which show up once; about half is in the top ten. Sequencing was performed on PBMCs or T cells enriched from blood (not recorded which). These TCRs come from a woman aged 55-70 years who had been exposed to COVID-19.

This clone was recorded a few times. The chain joins TRBV4-1 to TRBJ1-5, with D maybe TRBD1 (6 bases). The V gene lost 5 bases and the J gene lost 2 bases, with 16 bases spanning the gap. This CDR3 has 16 residues. Germline V gives CDR1 MGHRA, CDR2 YSYEKL. In nucleotides, the CDR3 is TGCGCCAGCAGCACACAGGGTGAAGGAGGCAATCAGCCCCAGCATTTT. Encoded protein: CASSTQGEGGNQPQHF.

This chain uses TRBV9 with TRBJ2-5; TRBD2 agrees at 8 bases. V was clipped by 3 bases and J by 4 bases; unmatched bases: 5. There are 14 residues in the CDR3. CDR1 SGDLS and CDR2 YYNGEE come from the germline V gene. CDR3 in DNA: TGTGCCAGCAGCGCCGGGACTAGTTTAGAGACCCAGTACTTC. Its translation: CASSAGTSLETQYF.

The chain couples TRBV2 to TRBJ1-1; 7 nucleotides align to TRBD1. V lost 4 bases to trimming and J lost 3 bases; unmatched junction nucleotides: 8. The CDR3 loop spans 15 amino acids. From germline, CDR1 is SNHLY and CDR2 FYNNEI. CDR3 residues: CASSASEGAYTEAFF. The DNA for the CDR3 is TGTGCCAGCAGTGCCTCCGAGGGGGCCTACACTGAAGCTTTCTTT.

The gene calls are TRBV28 and TRBJ2-7, with D uncertain. The V gene lost 3 bases and the J gene lost 4 bases, with 7 bases spanning the gap. The CDR3 totals 12 residues. The germline CDR1 and CDR2 sequences are MDHEN and SYDVKM. The CDR3 nucleotides are TGTGCCAGCAGTTTGGCTAGGTACGAGCAGTACTTC. This encodes CASSLARYEQYF. The full variable domain, completed using reference TRBV28 and TRBJ2-7, is DVKVTQSSRYLVKRTGEKVFLECVQDMDHENMFWYRQDPGLGLRLIYFSYDVKMKEKGDIPEGYSVSREKKERFSLILESASTNQTSMYLCASSLARYEQYFGPGTRLTVT.

The chain joins TRBV19 to TRBJ2-1; D is possibly TRBD2 (7 bases). V was trimmed by 3 bases and J by 1 base, leaving 13 bases between them. The CDR3 sequence is 16 residues long. Germline V gene data show CDR1 as LNHDA and CDR2 as SQIVND (reference sequence). DNA for the CDR3: TGTGCCAGTAGTATTTTAAAGGGGGGGTCCTACAATGAGCAGTTCTTC. This translates into CASSILKGGSYNEQFF. Full variable domain (outside the CDR3, taken from reference TRBV19 and TRBJ2-1): DGGITQSPKYLFRKEGQNVTLSCEQNLNHDAMYWYRQDPGQGLRLIYYSQIVNDFQKGDIAEGYSVSREKKESFPLTVTSAQKNPTAFYLCASSILKGGSYNEQFFGPGTRLTVL.

The rearrangement links TRBV6-4 to TRBJ2-1; 9 bases fit TRBD2. This CDR3 region has 12 residues. Germline lookup yields CDR1 MRHNA and CDR2 SNTAGT. V lost 8 bases to trimming and J lost 7 bases; unmatched junction nucleotides: 3. CDR3 amino acids: CASRGGENEQFF. In nucleotides, the CDR3 is TGTGCCAGCCGCGGGGGGGAGAATGAGCAGTTCTTC.

J is TRBJ1-5 and V is TRBV19; TRBD1 agrees at 9 bases. Germline CDR1 reads LNHDA; CDR2 reads SQIVND (reference sequence). The CDR3 extends over 15 amino acids. V was clipped by 3 bases and J by 2 bases; unmatched bases: 2. The CDR3 nucleotides read TGTGCCAGTAGTATGAGGACAGGGGGCAATCAGCCCCAGCATTTT. It translates to CASSMRTGGNQPQHF.

This chain joins TRBV27 and TRBJ2-7, with TRBD1 identical over 9 bases. From germline, CDR1 is MNHEY and CDR2 SMNVEV (reference sequence). V lost 2 bases, J lost 3 bases, and 5 bases stayed unmatched. The length of the CDR3 is 15 residues. CDR3 in amino acids: CASSLSRQGGYEQYF. DNA of the CDR3: TGTGCCAGCAGTTTAAGCCGACAGGGGGGCTACGAGCAGTACTTC.

J is TRBJ2-7 and V is TRBV7-2; possibly TRBD2 for D (5 bases). The CDR3 runs to 13 residues. Per the germline V gene, CDR1 is SGHTA and CDR2 is FQGNSA. The V end lost 6 bases, the J end lost 2 bases, and 11 bases lay between the germline ends. CDR3 in amino acids: CASRPPGTYEQYF. The CDR3 DNA reads TGTGCCAGCAGGCCCCCGGGGACCTACGAGCAGTACTTC.

The rearrangement joins TRBV9 to TRBJ2-1; TRBD2 is a possible D gene (6 bases). The V end lost 0 bases, the J end lost 4 bases, and 14 bases lay between the germline ends. Germline loops: CDR1 SGDLS, CDR2 YYNGEE. This CDR3 is 16 amino acids long. CDR3: CASSVAGTSGYNEQFF. The CDR3 DNA follows: TGTGCCAGCAGCGTAGCGGGGACTTCTGGATACAATGAGCAGTTCTTC.

The V gene is TRBV5-1, the J gene TRBJ2-7, with a weak D call TRBD1 (5 bases). The germline gives CDR1 SGHRS, CDR2 YFSETQ. The CDR3 contains 16 residues. Trimming took off 0 bases at V and 2 bases at J, with 15 bases between the two ends. The CDR3 DNA is TGCGCCAGCAGCTTGGTAGGCTTAGACAGCGCCTACGAGCAGTACTTC. As protein: CASSLVGLDSAYEQYF.

The chain recombines TRBV7-2 with TRBJ2-1, with D unresolved. In germline, CDR1 is SGHTA, CDR2 FQGNSA. The CDR3 runs 14 residues. Trimming shortened V by 1 base and J by 11 bases, and 15 bases separated the two germline ends. The CDR3 loop reads CASSLEVLRQKQFF. CDR3 DNA sequence: TGTGCCAGCAGCTTAGAAGTCCTAAGACAAAAGCAGTTCTTC.

V is TRBV6-5 and J is TRBJ2-2; 11 bases align to TRBD2. CDR1 is MNHEY and CDR2 is SVGAGI in the germline V gene. The CDR3 is 15 residues long. V trimming: 7 bases; J trimming: 7 bases; junction bases outside the gene matches: 8. This CDR3 is CASTRLAGLVGELFF. CDR3 sequence (DNA): TGTGCCAGCACCCGACTAGCGGGATTAGTCGGGGAGCTGTTTTTT.

The sample holds a few counts of this clone. The gene calls are TRBV18 and TRBJ1-1; 9 bases fit TRBD1. The CDR3 has 19 amino acids. V shed 3 bases, J shed 1 base, and the junction held 15 bases outside the gene matches. Germline loops: CDR1 KGHSH, CDR2 LQKENI. In nucleotides, the CDR3 is TGTGCCAGCTCACCTTCCGGTGACAGGGGGTATAAGAAGAACACTGAAGCTTTCTTT. As protein: CASSPSGDRGYKKNTEAFF.

The V gene is TRBV19, the J gene TRBJ2-7; D is undetermined. The CDR3 contains 14 residues. Germline V gives CDR1 LNHDA, CDR2 SQIVND (reference sequence). The ends were cut back, 2 bases at V and 2 bases at J, with 10 bases in the middle. DNA for the CDR3: TGTGCCAGTAGTATACAGGCTTGGACCTACGAGCAGTACTTC. Translated: CASSIQAWTYEQYF.

The rearrangement joins TRBV9 to TRBJ2-2; D is possibly TRBD2 (5 bases). CDR1 is SGDLS and CDR2 is YYNGEE in the germline V gene. Between the trimmed V and J ends, which lost 3 bases and 3 bases, there was a span of 12 bases. CDR3 length: 15 residues. In nucleotides, the CDR3 is TGTGCCAGCAGCGGAGGGCCTAAGGACACCGGGGAGCTGTTTTTT. The encoded protein is CASSGGPKDTGELFF. Supplemented by reference TRBV9 and TRBJ2-2, the full variable domain reads DSGVTQTPKHLITATGQRVTLRCSPRSGDLSVYWYQQSLDQGLQFLIQYYNGEERAKGNILERFSAQQFPDLHSELNLSSLELGDSALYFCASSGGPKDTGELFFGEGSRLTVL.

This chain links TRBV5-8 with TRBJ1-2; 8 bases align to TRBD1. CDR1 SGHTS and CDR2 YDEGEE come from the germline V gene. V was pared by 6 bases and J by 4 bases, with 5 bases of the junction left unmatched. This CDR3 is 13 amino acids long. Here the CDR3 reads CASNYGTGYGYTF. The CDR3 bases are TGTGCCAGCAACTACGGGACAGGCTATGGCTACACCTTC.

This chain links TRBV6-5 with TRBJ2-7, with 7 nucleotides matching TRBD1. CDR1 MNHEY and CDR2 SVGAGI come from the germline V gene. V trimming: 5 bases; J trimming: 6 bases; junction bases outside the gene matches: 10. CDR3 length equals 14 residues. The CDR3 protein is CASSQYDRVSEQYF. CDR3 bases: TGTGCCAGCAGTCAGTATGACAGGGTTAGCGAGCAGTACTTC.

The gene calls are TRBV9 and TRBJ1-5; 8 nucleotides align to TRBD1. V lost 4 bases, J lost 7 bases, and 1 base stayed unmatched. The CDR3 covers 12 residues. Germline values: CDR1 SGDLS, CDR2 YYNGEE. CDR3 bases: TGTGCCAGCAGCACAGGGGGACAGCCCCAGCATTTT. It encodes CASSTGGQPQHF.

This chain joins TRBV19 and TRBJ2-3; 9 bases line up with TRBD1. J gave up 7 bases and V 5 bases, and 13 bases lay outside the gene matches. From germline, CDR1 is LNHDA and CDR2 SQIVND (reference sequence). The CDR3 extends over 16 amino acids. The DNA of the CDR3 is TGTGCCAGTAGTCCCCTGGGGGGACAGGGATATAATACGCAGTATTTT. This gives the protein CASSPLGGQGYNTQYF.